Shown below are 2 T cell receptor beta chains from a single sample sequenced in a study of early T cells in non-severe SARS-CoV-2 infection. TCRdb re-analysed the 5' RACE reads in MiXCR, keeping a single row per CDR3 protein. Among tens of thousands of distinct CDR3 sequences, more than 9% were seen once, and the ten largest hold about 5%. Specimen: whole blood. The receptors derive from an adult who was a healthcare worker with PCR-confirmed SARS-CoV-2 infection or an uninfected control (not recorded which).

The sample holds many counts of this clonotype. V is TRBV6-1 and J is TRBJ2-7, with D possibly being TRBD2 (6 bases). This CDR3 spans 13 amino acids. The V and J ends lost 4 bases and 2 bases respectively, with 9 bases between them. Germline CDR1 MNHNS, CDR2 SASEGT. CDR3 region: CASSVGLTYEQYF. The CDR3, as DNA: TGTGCCAGCAGTGTTGGACTAACCTACGAGCAGTACTTC.

V is TRBV6-2 or TRBV6-3 and J is TRBJ2-5; D might be TRBD1 (5 bases). The V end was cut by 6 bases, the J end by 4 bases, with 12 bases between. The germline CDR1 and CDR2 sequences are MNHEY and SVGEGT. The CDR3 spans 13 residues. CDR3 in amino acids: CASRSLGPETQYF. CDR3 bases: TGTGCCAGCAGATCCTTGGGGCCAGAGACCCAGTACTTC.